The clone carrying this TCR beta chain appeared a few times. Its antigen is undetermined. Addition of a universal primer site occurred through template switching, and cDNA carried unique molecular identifiers. TCRdb ran MiXCR on the 5' RACE reads and lists one entry per CDR3 protein. The data contain under 300,000 distinct CDR3 sequences, roughly 8.7% of them singletons. Trimming left V 4 bases short and J 5 bases short, with 17 bases between. Germline V gives CDR1 MGHRA, CDR2 YSYEKL. This CDR3 region has 15 residues. The data derive from a study of identical twins. The study, taken as a whole, reports: Twin-shared out-of-frame alpha sequences were enriched for low generation probability.

These data also formed part of another study, on yellow fever vaccine responses in identical twins.

The sequence was collected from a woman between 18 and 29 years old in good health. This chain connects TRBV4-1 to TRBJ1-1; no clear D gene. Sequenced: CD8+ T cells sorted from blood. This chain's CDR3 is CASSLREGRGTEAFF. As DNA, the CDR3 is TGCGCCAGCAGCCTCCGCGAGGGAAGAGGGACTGAAGCTTTCTTT.